Each of the 10 T cell receptor beta chains below was sequenced from the same sample in a study of T cells in localized non-small cell lung cancer. The assay was immunoSEQ multiplex PCR, and TCRdb's table has in-frame clones only and misses some. The sample has about 1,600 clones, less than 45% seen once. The material sequenced was normal lung tissue next to the tumor, taken before any cancer treatment. The receptors originated from a female donor older than 55 with stage II squamous cell lung carcinoma.

The chain employs TRBV18 and TRBJ2-7, with 8 bases matching TRBD2. Germline V CDR1 and CDR2: KGHSH, LQKENI. The CDR3 has 13 residues. With 3 bases clipped from V and 6 bases from J, the junction kept 4 bases outside the gene matches. In DNA, the CDR3 is TGTGCCAGCTCACCCGGGAGGGGCGGCGAGCAGTACTTC. Translated, it gives CASSPGRGGEQYF.

The gene calls are TRBV18 and TRBJ1-5; D is perhaps TRBD1 (6 bases). CDR1 and CDR2 (germline): KGHSH, LQKENI. The CDR3 runs to 14 residues. V was pared by 2 bases and J by 4 bases, with 9 bases between. The CDR3 nucleotides read TGTGCCAGCTCACCAAACAGGGAGAATCAGCCCCAGCATTTT. It is translated as CASSPNRENQPQHF.

This chain uses TRBV6-8 with TRBJ1-1; 8 nucleotides match TRBD1. Germline lookup yields CDR1 MNHGY and CDR2 SAAAGT. V trimming: 7 bases; J trimming: 1 base; junction bases outside the gene matches: 5. This CDR3 region has 14 residues. The CDR3 protein is CASTYGTGNTEAFF. The CDR3 DNA sequence: TGTGCCAGCACCTACGGGACAGGGAACACTGAAGCTTTCTTT.

A few counts support this clone. This sequence joins TRBV11-3 and TRBJ2-7; 9 bases match TRBD1. The germline gives CDR1 SGHNT, CDR2 YENEEA. J gave up 3 bases and V 5 bases, and 8 bases lay outside the gene matches. The CDR3 has 15 amino acids. The CDR3 sequence is CASSPTAGQGYEQYF. The CDR3 nucleotides are TGTGCCAGCAGCCCTACGGCGGGACAGGGCTACGAGCAGTACTTC.

V is TRBV19 and J is TRBJ1-3; 9 nucleotides line up with TRBD1. With 3 bases clipped from V and 3 bases from J, the junction kept 3 bases outside the gene matches. CDR3 length: 15 residues. Germline loops: CDR1 LNHDA, CDR2 SQIVND (reference sequence). The CDR3 DNA sequence: TGTGCCAGTAGTATCGGACAGGGGTTTGGAAACACCATATATTTT. It encodes CASSIGQGFGNTIYF.

This clone was picked up a small number of times. J is TRBJ2-5 and V is TRBV1; TRBD2 is the table's D call, not checked against the DNA. TRBV1 is a recognized pseudogene. The CDR3 extends over 14 amino acids. The chain's CDR3 is CASSQDRRFETQYF. DNA of the CDR3: TGCGCCAGCAGCCAAGATCGGAGGTTTGAGACCCAGTACTTC.

The gene calls are TRBV11-3 and TRBJ1-3; D is undetermined. CDR1 and CDR2 (germline): SGHNT, YENEEA. Trimming removed 5 bases from V and 0 bases from J, with 17 bases in between. The CDR3 is 17 amino acids. Here the CDR3 reads CASSPPSSAYSGNTIYF. As DNA, the CDR3 is TGTGCCAGCAGCCCCCCCTCCAGTGCCTACTCTGGAAACACCATATATTTT.

DNA of the CDR3: TGTGCCAGCAGCCCTTCCCTAGCGGGGAACACAGATACGCAGTATTTT. It yields the protein CASSPSLAGNTDTQYF. The rearrangement uses TRBV6-8 and TRBJ2-3, with 9 nucleotides matching TRBD2. In germline, CDR1 is MNHGY, CDR2 SAAAGT. The length of the CDR3 is 16 residues. V lost 6 bases and J lost 2; bases outside the gene matches: 9.

V gene TRBV19 combines with J gene TRBJ2-1; D may be TRBD1 or TRBD2 (5 bases each). With 5 bases removed from V and 7 bases from J, the gap between germline ends came to 15 bases. The CDR3 contains 14 residues. The V gene's germline CDR1 is LNHDA and CDR2 SQIVND (reference sequence). CDR3 in amino acids: CASSPGTTVNEQFF. In DNA form, the CDR3 reads TGTGCCAGTAGTCCCGGGACGACTGTAAATGAGCAGTTCTTC.

This clone was seen a few times. The rearrangement joins TRBV6-8 to TRBJ1-2; D remains ambiguous. This CDR3 contains 15 residues. Germline V gives CDR1 MNHGY, CDR2 SAAAGT. The V gene lost 0 bases and the J gene lost 5 bases, with 13 bases spanning the gap. In DNA, the CDR3 is TGTGCCAGCAGTTACTCTAAGAACAGCCTTTATGGCTACACCTTC. As protein: CASSYSKNSLYGYTF.